Listed below are T cell receptor beta chains from one sample, sequenced in a study of blood T cell dynamics during melanoma immunotherapy. Libraries were prepared by immunoSEQ multiplex PCR; TCRdb keeps only in-frame clonotypes and omits some of them. The profile shows 8,000 to 13,000 clones, about 85% of them singletons. The input for sequencing was blood, taken from a patient treated with checkpoint blockade. The origin of the receptors is a human donor with melanoma. Each CDR3 is given with its conserved first and last residue. Fields, in order: J gene, V gene, D gene, clone size, CDR3 protein, CDR3 DNA. D genes are given only for firm matches. Clone sizes are given selectively: once, few, many, or a class where the clone is expanded.

TRBJ2-1	TRBV5-4	TRBD2	NA	CASSLPGTSGRDSSYNEQFF	TGTGCCAGCAGCTTGCCCGGGACTAGCGGGAGGGACAGCTCCTACAATGAGCAGTTCTTC
TRBJ1-1	TRBV9	NA	NA	CASSRHGQGMNTEAFF	TGTGCCAGCAGCCGACATGGGCAGGGGATGAACACTGAAGCTTTCTTT
TRBJ1-2	TRBV15	TRBD1	few	CATSRNRDRGLNGYTF	TGTGCCACCAGCAGGAACCGGGACAGGGGGCTGAATGGCTACACCTTC
TRBJ1-1	TRBV30	TRBD1	once	CAWSASGTGGADTEAFF	TGTGCCTGGAGTGCCTCCGGGACAGGGGGGGCTGACACTGAAGCTTTCTTT
TRBJ2-5	TRBV2	TRBD1	once	CASSKQGLQETQYF	TGTGCCAGCAGTAAACAGGGGCTTCAAGAGACCCAGTACTTC
TRBJ2-7	TRBV7-8	NA	NA	CASGPGRSNPYEQYF	TGTGCCAGCGGACCGGGCAGATCGAATCCCTACGAGCAGTACTTC
TRBJ2-7	TRBV28	NA	NA	CASSLSYRAYEQYF	TGTGCCAGCAGTCTAAGTTACAGAGCCTACGAGCAGTACTTC
TRBJ1-2	TRBV2	NA	NA	CASSESGNYGYTF	TGTGCCAGCAGTGAATCGGGAAACTATGGCTACACCTTC
TRBJ1-2	TRBV5-4	TRBD1	NA	CASSTTGNYGYTF	TGTGCCAGCAGCACGACAGGGAACTATGGCTACACCTTC
TRBJ2-3	TRBV7-9	TRBD2	NA	CASSLAEAGREDTQYF	TGTGCCAGCAGCCTAGCTGAGGCAGGGAGGGAAGATACGCAGTATTTT
TRBJ2-7	TRBV2	NA	NA	CASSLKDSYEQYF	TGTGCCAGCAGTCTAAAGGACAGCTACGAGCAGTACTTC
TRBJ2-7	TRBV19	NA	once	CASSMPGPSYEQYF	TGTGCCAGTAGTATGCCAGGGCCGTCCTACGAGCAGTACTTC
TRBJ2-5	TRBV6-6	NA	NA	CASNRDNQETQYF	TGTGCCAGCAACCGGGACAATCAAGAGACCCAGTACTTC
TRBJ2-1	TRBV7-2	TRBD2	NA	CASSDRLAGGLGYNEQFF	TGTGCCAGCAGCGACCGACTAGCGGGCGGCCTTGGGTACAATGAGCAGTTCTTC
TRBJ2-5	TRBV9	NA	NA	CASSPGFSGETQYF	TGTGCCAGCAGCCCGGGATTCTCGGGAGAGACCCAGTACTTC
TRBJ1-2	TRBV10-3	NA	NA	CAISASLLNYGYTF	TGTGCCATCAGTGCCAGCCTTCTTAACTATGGCTACACCTTC
TRBJ1-1	TRBV9	NA	NA	CASSVVENFEAFF	TGTGCCAGCAGCGTAGTGGAGAACTTTGAAGCTTTCTTT
TRBJ1-5	TRBV19	TRBD1	NA	CASSTVLGTGFQPQHF	TGTGCCAGTAGTACAGTCTTGGGGACAGGGTTTCAGCCCCAGCATTTT
TRBJ1-5	TRBV19	TRBD1	few	CASHLSGTVTQPQHF	TGTGCCAGCCACCTATCAGGGACAGTCACTCAGCCCCAGCATTTT
TRBJ2-5	TRBV5-1	NA	NA	CASSLGEVETQYF	TGCGCCAGCAGCTTGGGGGAGGTTGAGACCCAGTACTTC
TRBJ2-1	TRBV5-1	NA	NA	CASSLALQGFTSNEQFF	TGCGCCAGCAGCTTGGCCTTACAGGGCTTTACAAGCAATGAGCAGTTCTTC
TRBJ1-4	TRBV6-1	NA	once	CASQRVWSNEKLFF	TGTGCCAGCCAAAGAGTATGGTCTAATGAAAAACTGTTTTTT
TRBJ2-7	TRBV5-1	TRBD1	NA	CASSRDRTLSEQYF	TGCGCCAGCAGCCGGGACAGGACCCTTAGCGAGCAGTACTTC
TRBJ2-7	TRBV7-2	TRBD1	NA	CASSLPGQGYEQYF	TGTGCCAGCAGCTTACCGGGACAGGGATACGAGCAGTACTTC
TRBJ1-5	TRBV19	TRBD1	NA	CASSTRDRGKQPQHF	TGTGCCAGTAGTACGCGGGACAGAGGAAAGCAGCCCCAGCATTTT
TRBJ2-2	TRBV7-7	TRBD1	NA	CASSLGQGAVTGELFF	TGTGCCAGCAGCTTAGGGCAGGGGGCGGTCACCGGGGAGCTGTTTTTT
TRBJ2-5	TRBV25-1	TRBD1	NA	CASSWGQGMETQYF	TGTGCCAGCAGCTGGGGACAGGGGATGGAGACCCAGTACTTC
TRBJ2-4	TRBV19	NA	once	CASSIGNSLVNIQYF	TGTGCCAGTAGTATAGGAAATTCTTTGGTAAACATTCAGTACTTC
TRBJ2-3	TRBV11-3	NA	NA	CASSLGPTDTQYF	TGTGCCAGCAGCCTGGGGCCCACAGATACGCAGTATTTT
TRBJ1-1	TRBV27	NA	NA	CASSLGGLGTEAFF	TGTGCCAGCAGTTTAGGGGGGTTGGGCACTGAAGCTTTCTTT
TRBJ2-1	TRBV28	NA	once	CASSLIGPGGIYNEQFF	TGTGCCAGCAGTTTAATCGGCCCCGGCGGGATCTACAATGAGCAGTTCTTC
TRBJ1-1	TRBV5-1	NA	NA	CASSLNALGETEAFF	TGCGCCAGCAGCTTGAACGCCCTGGGGGAAACTGAAGCTTTCTTT
TRBJ1-4	TRBV9	NA	NA	CASSTQRQGSEKLFF	TGTGCCAGCAGCACCCAGAGGCAGGGGAGCGAAAAACTGTTTTTT
TRBJ2-7	TRBV7-2	TRBD1	NA	CASSLWGQGYEQYF	TGTGCCAGCAGCTTATGGGGACAGGGTTACGAGCAGTACTTC
TRBJ2-1	TRBV19	TRBD2	NA	CASSRPGLAGGRVRKGGVEQFF	TGTGCCAGTAGTCGGCCGGGACTAGCGGGAGGGCGAGTGAGGAAAGGGGGAGTTGAGCAGTTCTTC
TRBJ1-1	TRBV18	NA	NA	CASSLGKGTEAFF	TGTGCCAGCTCACTGGGGAAGGGCACTGAAGCTTTCTTT
TRBJ2-2	TRBV28	NA	NA	CASSPAAAVRTGELFF	TGTGCCAGCAGCCCAGCGGCTGCCGTCCGAACCGGGGAGCTGTTTTTT
TRBJ1-1	TRBV28	NA	NA	CATDTAFGTEAFF	TGTGCCACCGATACAGCATTCGGCACTGAAGCTTTCTTT
TRBJ2-1	TRBV11-2	NA	NA	CAGDSSYNEQFF	TGTGCCGGCGACAGCTCCTACAATGAGCAGTTCTTC
TRBJ2-7	TRBV27	NA	NA	CASSQQPGLAYEQYF	TGTGCCAGCAGTCAGCAACCTGGTCTGGCCTACGAGCAGTACTTC
TRBJ2-3	TRBV27	NA	once	CASSSSDRVVDTQYF	NA